Below are 13 T cell receptor beta chains sequenced from a single sample in a study of cytomegalovirus exposure and HLA in healthy donors. TCRdb's table, derived via immunoSEQ multiplex PCR, lists solely in-frame clones and lacks some. The sample yields over 110,000 clones, 70% to 90% seen once. The source material was PBMCs. These receptors all stem from a man aged 18 to 29 in good health and CMV-seropositive.

The rearrangement joins TRBV5-5 to TRBJ2-5; 9 nucleotides agree with TRBD2. Losses at the gene ends were 7 bases for V and 1 base for J; bases not matched to a gene: 5. The CDR3 is made up of 14 amino acids. CDR1 SGHKS and CDR2 YYEKEE come from the germline V gene (reference sequence). CDR3 loop: CASVAGVLQETQYF. In nucleotides, the CDR3 is TGTGCCAGCGTAGCGGGGGTTCTCCAAGAGACCCAGTACTTC.

V usage is TRBV7-9 and J usage is TRBJ1-1; perhaps TRBD1 as D (6 bases). There are 18 residues in the CDR3. V was pared by 4 bases and J by 7 bases, with 28 bases between. CDR1 and CDR2 (germline): SEHNR, FQNEAQ (reference sequence). DNA for the CDR3: TGTGCCAGCAGCTCCCTAGTCGCTCTGACAGGTATATTGAATGAAGCTTTCTTT. Residues: CASSSLVALTGILNEAFF.

This chain connects TRBV29-1 to TRBJ2-7; TRBD2 aligns across 9 bases. Per the germline V gene, CDR1 is SQVTM and CDR2 is ANQGSEA. The CDR3 runs to 13 residues. The J segment lost 2 bases and the V segment lost 5 bases, leaving 4 bases of the junction unmatched. The CDR3 DNA reads TGCAGCGTTCGCGGGAGGGTAACCTACGAGCAGTACTTC. Residues: CSVRGRVTYEQYF.

The chain is built from TRBV27 and TRBJ2-5; possible D gene TRBD2, 5 bases. This CDR3 has 14 residues. The germline CDR1 and CDR2 sequences are MNHEY and SMNVEV (reference sequence). V gave up 5 bases and J gave up 5 bases, with 15 bases separating them. CDR3 sequence reads: CASSRGRVGETQYF. CDR3 sequence (DNA): TGTGCCAGCAGTCGTGGGCGGGTCGGTGAGACCCAGTACTTC.

The table lists this clone with a count of one. The chain carries TRBV7-8 and TRBJ2-2; D gene unclear. The germline V and J ends were trimmed by 2 bases and 1 base, with 5 bases remaining between them. Germline V CDR1 and CDR2: SGHVS, FQNEAQ. The CDR3 covers 14 residues. The CDR3 DNA sequence: TGTGCCAGCAGCTTATTCCAGAACACCGGGGAGCTGTTTTTT. As protein: CASSLFQNTGELFF.

V gene TRBV15 combines with J gene TRBJ2-1, with TRBD2 matching over 13 bases. Germline V gene lookup returns CDR1 LNHNV and CDR2 YYDKDF (reference sequence). The junction had 11 bases not matched to a gene; V was cut back by 0 bases and J by 0 bases. This CDR3 comprises 21 residues. CDR3 in amino acids: CATSRDPPGLAGSLSYNEQFF. As DNA, the CDR3 is TGTGCCACCAGCAGAGACCCCCCGGGACTAGCGGGATCGCTCTCCTACAATGAGCAGTTCTTC.

The genes are TRBV11-2 and TRBJ2-2; D remains unclear. This CDR3 region has 15 residues. Germline V gene data show CDR1 as SGHAT and CDR2 as FQNNGV. V was trimmed by 5 bases and J by 0 bases, leaving 10 bases between them. CDR3 sequence: CASSLGQTNTGELFF. The CDR3 nucleotides are TGTGCCAGCAGCCTTGGGCAGACGAACACCGGGGAGCTGTTTTTT.

The chain combines TRBV27 with TRBJ2-1, with a possible D match to TRBD2 (5 bases). Germline CDR1 and CDR2: MNHEY and SMNVEV (reference sequence). V was pared by 3 bases and J by 0 bases, with 12 bases between. This CDR3 has 16 residues. In DNA form, the CDR3 reads TGTGCCAGCAGTTTTAAGCGGACGAGCTCCTACAATGAGCAGTTCTTC. Translated: CASSFKRTSSYNEQFF.

The CDR3 loop reads CASSSKPGWTDTQYF. The CDR3 DNA reads as TGCGCCAGCAGCTCCAAACCAGGGTGGACAGATACGCAGTATTTT. The rearrangement uses TRBV5-1 and TRBJ2-3; tentatively, D is TRBD1 (5 bases). CDR3 size: 15 residues. Germline lookup yields CDR1 SGHRS and CDR2 YFSETQ. Deletions cut 3 bases from V and 3 bases from J, with 14 bases between.

Sample share makes this clone medium-sized. The rearrangement links TRBV2 to TRBJ1-3, with D perhaps matching TRBD1 (6 bases). Germline V gene data show CDR1 as SNHLY and CDR2 as FYNNEI. V lost 10 bases and J 4 bases, leaving 20 bases between the germline ends. The CDR3 runs to 15 residues. CDR3 sequence: CATGGGRESGNTIYF. The CDR3, as DNA: TGTGCCACCGGCGGGGGGCGCGAGTCCGGAAACACCATATATTTT. Complete variable domain (other parts from reference TRBV2 and TRBJ1-3): EPEVTQTPSHQVTQMGQEVILRCVPISNHLYFYWYRQILGQKVEFLVSFYNNEISEKSEIFDDQFSVERPDGSNFTLKIRSTKLEDSAMYFCATGGGRESGNTIYFGEGSWLTVV.

V is TRBV5-1 and J is TRBJ2-1, with D tentatively TRBD1 (5 bases). There are 15 residues in the CDR3. Germline values: CDR1 SGHRS, CDR2 YFSETQ. With 2 bases removed from V and 5 bases from J, the gap between germline ends came to 14 bases. The CDR3 here is CASSFGQGNHNEQFF. CDR3 nucleotides: TGCGCCAGCAGCTTTGGGCAGGGTAACCACAATGAGCAGTTCTTC.

This chain's CDR3 is CASSGPRSAGASWGYTF. Written as DNA, the CDR3 is TGTGCCAGCAGCGGTCCTCGGTCCGCAGGGGCTAGTTGGGGCTACACCTTC. The chain couples TRBV7-6 to TRBJ1-2; possible D gene TRBD1, 6 bases. The CDR3 runs 17 residues. Trimming pared 5 bases from V and 8 bases from J, leaving 27 bases between. The germline V gene has CDR1 SGHVS and CDR2 FNYEAQ.

This clone was recorded only once. The genes are TRBV27 and TRBJ1-1; TRBD1 aligns across 7 bases. This CDR3 comprises 13 residues. The germline CDR1 and CDR2 sequences are MNHEY and SMNVEV (reference sequence). V gave up 5 bases and J gave up 5 bases; unmatched junction bases: 5. The CDR3 protein is CASSTGVGTEAFF. The CDR3, as DNA: TGTGCCAGCAGTACAGGGGTCGGGACTGAAGCTTTCTTT.